Given below is one T cell receptor (beta chain) in context. The antigen is undetermined. Trimming pared 0 bases from V and 3 bases from J, leaving 10 bases between. This CDR3 is built from 14 residues. Germline CDR1 is SGHNT and CDR2 is YYREEE (reference sequence). The data derive from a study of graft-versus-host responses after intestinal transplantation. Overall study context: In this cohort, recipients had multivisceral, liver-intestinal, or isolated intestinal transplants. Uniformly, recipients were administered anti-thymocyte globulin induction with subsequent tacrolimus and steroids for roughly three years. General study results and limits: Recipient-marrow GvH clones were detected, some having first appeared in ileum or blood. Where graft-donor T cell macrochimerism was present, patients had high graft-versus-host to host-versus-graft clonal ratios in allografts.

The protocol was immunoSEQ multiplex PCR, while the TCRdb copy is restricted to in-frame clones and leaves out a portion. The sample shows tens of thousands of clones, about nine tenths of them seen only once. The sample in question was unstimulated CD4+ T cells sorted from spleen or lymph node cells, obtained before transplant. This chain uses TRBV5-4 with TRBJ2-7; D uncertain. This receptor was identified in a human donor who was the organ donor for an intestinal transplant. The CDR3 sequence: CASSLVGPHYEQYF. DNA for the CDR3: TGTGCCAGCAGCTTGGTGGGTCCTCACTACGAGCAGTACTTC.